The 10 T cell receptor beta chains presented below share a single source sample, sequenced in a study of circulating and synovial CD4+ cells in juvenile arthritis. This table comes from immunoSEQ multiplex PCR, and its TCRdb copy is limited to in-frame clones, with some not included. The sample lists roughly 33,000 clones; over 90% were seen once. Sequencing used CD4+ T cells from blood. Source of these receptors: a human donor with juvenile idiopathic arthritis.

The chain uses TRBV30 and TRBJ1-4, with 7 bases lining up with TRBD1. The CDR3 contains 14 residues. Trimming at V came to 5 bases and at J to 5 bases, leaving 8 bases not matched to a gene. Germline CDR1 is GTSNPN and CDR2 is SVGIG (reference sequence). This CDR3 reads CAWYRTGGNEKLFF. The CDR3 DNA follows: TGTGCCTGGTATCGGACAGGCGGAAATGAAAAACTGTTTTTT.

The rearrangement links TRBV5-6 to TRBJ2-6; 9 bases fit TRBD1. There are 18 residues in the CDR3. Germline V CDR1 and CDR2: SGHDT, YYEEEE. The trim removed 3 bases at V and 0 bases at J, leaving 7 bases unmatched. The CDR3 DNA reads TGTGCCAGCAGCTGGTCCGGGACAGGGCCCTCTGGGGCCAACGTCCTGACTTTC. Its protein product is CASSWSGTGPSGANVLTF.

The chain combines TRBV2 with TRBJ2-7; D is unresolved. Trimming stripped 4 bases from V and 4 bases from J, with 11 bases between. The CDR3 contains 13 residues. CDR1 SNHLY and CDR2 FYNNEI come from the germline V gene. The DNA for the CDR3 is TGTGCCAGCAGTGGGCACCTCGTTTACGAGCAGTACTTC. Protein product: CASSGHLVYEQYF.

The gene calls are TRBV5-1 and TRBJ2-1, with D tentatively TRBD2 (7 bases). Trimming stripped 3 bases from V and 9 bases from J, with 13 bases between. This CDR3 is 13 amino acids long. Germline V lookup: CDR1 SGHRS, CDR2 YFSETQ. The CDR3, as DNA: TGCGCCAGCAGCTCTGAGGGGGGGCGTGAGCAGTTCTTC. Its protein product is CASSSEGGREQFF.

In nucleotides, the CDR3 is TGCAGCCTGGGGGGGGACACCGGGGAGCTGTTTTTT. It yields the protein CSLGGDTGELFF. This chain joins TRBV29-1 and TRBJ2-2; TRBD2 aligns across 7 bases. V was pared by 8 bases and J by 3 bases, with 3 bases of the junction left unmatched. The germline gives CDR1 SQVTM, CDR2 ANQGSEA. The length of the CDR3 is 12 residues.

A single count supports this clone. The genes are TRBV10-2 and TRBJ1-1; TRBD1 aligns across 7 bases. V was clipped by 7 bases and J by 1 base; unmatched bases: 9. Germline V CDR1 and CDR2: WSHSY, SAAADI. This CDR3 comprises 15 residues. CDR3 in amino acids: CASNWQGVGNTEAFF. CDR3 nucleotides: TGCGCCAGCAACTGGCAGGGGGTCGGGAACACTGAAGCTTTCTTT.

The chain combines TRBV6-5 with TRBJ1-2, with D possibly matching TRBD1 (5 bases). The V end was cut by 7 bases, the J end by 6 bases, with 15 bases between. The CDR3 runs 13 residues. Germline lookup yields CDR1 MNHEY and CDR2 SVGAGI. CDR3 sequence (DNA): TGTGCCAGCACCACTAGGGGAGGTAATGGCTACACCTTC. Encoded protein: CASTTRGGNGYTF.

This clone is a singleton in its sample. The chain combines TRBV6-1 with TRBJ2-7, with 11 bases lining up with TRBD1. The CDR3 has 15 amino acids. Germline trimming cut 0 bases from V and 4 bases from J; bases unmatched to any gene: 2. In germline, CDR1 is MNHNS, CDR2 SASEGT. The CDR3 DNA reads as TGTGCCAGCAGTGAAGCCGGGACAGGGGGTTACGAGCAGTACTTC. This sequence encodes CASSEAGTGGYEQYF.

This chain links TRBV30 with TRBJ1-2; D is unclear. Germline loops: CDR1 GTSNPN, CDR2 SVGIG (reference sequence). Trimming removed 2 bases at V and 9 bases at J, with 7 bases between. There are 10 residues in the CDR3. The CDR3 DNA is TGTGCCTGGAGTTCGACACGCTACACCTTC. Translating it yields CAWSSTRYTF.

The chain combines TRBV5-6 with TRBJ2-3, with TRBD1 matching over 7 bases. The CDR3 totals 15 residues. In germline, CDR1 is SGHDT, CDR2 YYEEEE. Trimming at V came to 4 bases and at J to 7 bases, leaving 12 bases not matched to a gene. The CDR3 region has the DNA TGTGCCAGCAGCAGTAATAACAGGGGTCGGTATACGCAGTATTTT. This codes for CASSSNNRGRYTQYF.